This TCR beta chain is from a study of blood T cell repertoires in COVID-19. Study information: PBMCs, B-cell-depleted T cells, or T cells provided the cDNA or gDNA that made up the material.

Germline V lookup: CDR1 SGHTA, CDR2 FQGTGA. The CDR3 runs to 14 residues. Trimming took off 1 base at V and 6 bases at J, with 9 bases between the two ends. Original handling: Nucleated cell counts were estimated from reference gene primer amplification. This table comes from immunoSEQ multiplex PCR, and its TCRdb copy is limited to in-frame clones, with some not included. V and J calls and clone size are as listed in that table; D and trimming were resolved from the DNA. The repertoire has around 99,000 clones, over 80% of them found once; the top ten carry about 1.1%. The receptor's source is a human donor in a cohort sampled during active COVID-19. The specimen sequenced was peripheral blood. V is TRBV7-3 and J is TRBJ2-2, with a weak D call TRBD1 (5 bases). The CDR3 nucleotides read TGTGCCAGCAGCTTAAGGGGCAAGGCCGGGGAGCTGTTTTTT. Residues: CASSLRGKAGELFF.